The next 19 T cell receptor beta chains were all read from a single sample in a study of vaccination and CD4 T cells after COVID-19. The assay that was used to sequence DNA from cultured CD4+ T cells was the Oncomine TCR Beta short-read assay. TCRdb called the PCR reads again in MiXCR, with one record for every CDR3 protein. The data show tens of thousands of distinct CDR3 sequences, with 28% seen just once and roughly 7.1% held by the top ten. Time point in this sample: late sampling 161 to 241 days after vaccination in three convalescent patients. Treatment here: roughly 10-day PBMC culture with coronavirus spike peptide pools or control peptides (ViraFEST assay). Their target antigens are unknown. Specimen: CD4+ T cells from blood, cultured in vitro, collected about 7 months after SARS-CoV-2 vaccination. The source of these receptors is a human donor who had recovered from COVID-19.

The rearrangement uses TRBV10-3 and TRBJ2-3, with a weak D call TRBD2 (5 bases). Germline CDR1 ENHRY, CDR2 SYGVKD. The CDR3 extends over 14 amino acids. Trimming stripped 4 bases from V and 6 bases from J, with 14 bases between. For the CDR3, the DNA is TGTGCCATCAGTGGGACTCCTTCCGGGGATACGCAGTATTTT. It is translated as CAISGTPSGDTQYF.

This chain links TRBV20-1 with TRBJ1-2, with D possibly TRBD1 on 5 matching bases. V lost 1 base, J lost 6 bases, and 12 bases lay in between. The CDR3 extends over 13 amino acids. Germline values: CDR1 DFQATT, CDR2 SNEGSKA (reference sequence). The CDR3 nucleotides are TGCAGTGCTAGAGCTCCGGGGCGTGATGGCTACACCTTC. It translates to CSARAPGRDGYTF.

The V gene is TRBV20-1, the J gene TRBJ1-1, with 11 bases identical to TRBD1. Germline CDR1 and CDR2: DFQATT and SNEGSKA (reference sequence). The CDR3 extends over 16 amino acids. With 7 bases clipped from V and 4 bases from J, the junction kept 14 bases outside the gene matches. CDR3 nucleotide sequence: TGCAGTGTTCCGCGAGAGGACAGGGGGCTGGGCACTGAAGCTTTCTTT. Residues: CSVPREDRGLGTEAFF.

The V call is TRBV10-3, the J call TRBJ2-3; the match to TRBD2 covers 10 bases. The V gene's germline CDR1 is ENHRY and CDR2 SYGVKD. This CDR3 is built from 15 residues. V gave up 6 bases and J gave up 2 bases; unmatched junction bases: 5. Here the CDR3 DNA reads TGTGCCATCAGATCAGGACTAGCGGCCACAGATACGCAGTATTTT. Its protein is CAIRSGLAATDTQYF.

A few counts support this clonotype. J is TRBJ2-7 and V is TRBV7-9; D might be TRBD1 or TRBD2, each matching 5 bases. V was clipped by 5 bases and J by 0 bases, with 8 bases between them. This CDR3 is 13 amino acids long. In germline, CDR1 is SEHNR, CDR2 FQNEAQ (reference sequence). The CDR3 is CASSRDGSYEQYF. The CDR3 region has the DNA TGTGCCAGCAGCCGGGACGGCTCCTACGAGCAGTACTTC.

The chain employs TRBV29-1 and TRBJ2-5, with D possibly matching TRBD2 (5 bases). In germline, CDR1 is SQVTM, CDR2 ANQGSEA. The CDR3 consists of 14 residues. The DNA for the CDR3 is TGCAGTGCCCACGGGAACTCTTACCAAGAGACCCAGTACTTC. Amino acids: CSAHGNSYQETQYF.

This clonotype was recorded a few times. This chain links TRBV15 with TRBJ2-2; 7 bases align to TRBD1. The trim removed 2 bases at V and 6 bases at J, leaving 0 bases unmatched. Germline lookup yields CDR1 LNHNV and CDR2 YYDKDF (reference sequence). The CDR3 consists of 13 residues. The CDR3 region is CATSRQGAGELFF. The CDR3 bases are TGTGCCACCAGCAGACAGGGGGCCGGGGAGCTGTTTTTT.

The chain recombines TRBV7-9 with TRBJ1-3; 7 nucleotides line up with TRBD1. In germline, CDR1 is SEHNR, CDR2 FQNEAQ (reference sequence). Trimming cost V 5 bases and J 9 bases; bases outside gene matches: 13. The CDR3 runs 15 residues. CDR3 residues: CASSPGTAKGSTIYF. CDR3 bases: TGTGCCAGCAGCCCCGGGACAGCCAAAGGGAGCACCATATATTTT.

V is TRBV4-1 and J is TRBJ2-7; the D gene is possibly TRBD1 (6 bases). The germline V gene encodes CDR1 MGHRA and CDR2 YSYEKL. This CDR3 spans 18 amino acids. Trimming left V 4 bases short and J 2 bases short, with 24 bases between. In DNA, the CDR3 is TGCGCCAGCAGCCCAGGGGTCCTTGACCGGCGGTACACCTACGAGCAGTACTTC. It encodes CASSPGVLDRRYTYEQYF.

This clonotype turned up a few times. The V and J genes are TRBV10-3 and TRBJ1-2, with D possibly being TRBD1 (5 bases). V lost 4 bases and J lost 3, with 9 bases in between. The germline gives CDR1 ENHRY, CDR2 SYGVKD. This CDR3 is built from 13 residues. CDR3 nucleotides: TGTGCCATCAGTGCCGACAGAGACTATGGCTACACCTTC. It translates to CAISADRDYGYTF.

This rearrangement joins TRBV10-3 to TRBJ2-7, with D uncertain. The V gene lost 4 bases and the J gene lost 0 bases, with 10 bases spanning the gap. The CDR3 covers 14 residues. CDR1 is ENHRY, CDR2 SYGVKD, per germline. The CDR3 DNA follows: TGTGCCATCAGTGGTGGCACCAGCTCCTACGAGCAGTACTTC. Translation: CAISGGTSSYEQYF.

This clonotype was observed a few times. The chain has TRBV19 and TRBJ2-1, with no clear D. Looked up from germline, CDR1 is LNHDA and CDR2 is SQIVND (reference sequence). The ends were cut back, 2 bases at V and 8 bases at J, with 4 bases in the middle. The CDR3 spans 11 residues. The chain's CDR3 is CASSIMDEQFF. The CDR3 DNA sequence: TGTGCCAGTAGTATAATGGATGAGCAGTTCTTC.

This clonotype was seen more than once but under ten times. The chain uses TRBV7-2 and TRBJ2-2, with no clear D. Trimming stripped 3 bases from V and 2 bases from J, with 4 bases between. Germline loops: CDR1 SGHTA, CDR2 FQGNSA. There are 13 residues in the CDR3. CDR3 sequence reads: CASSFLNTGELFF. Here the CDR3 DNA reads TGTGCCAGCAGCTTTCTCAACACCGGGGAGCTGTTTTTT.

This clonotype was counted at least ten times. The CDR3 sequence is CSARVTGAQQPQHF. The CDR3 DNA is TGCAGTGCTAGAGTGACCGGGGCTCAACAGCCCCAGCATTTT. The chain combines TRBV20-1 with TRBJ1-5; D might be TRBD1 (5 bases). The CDR3 loop spans 14 amino acids. Germline CDR1 DFQATT, CDR2 SNEGSKA (reference sequence). Trimming took 1 base from V and 7 from J, leaving 14 bases between them.

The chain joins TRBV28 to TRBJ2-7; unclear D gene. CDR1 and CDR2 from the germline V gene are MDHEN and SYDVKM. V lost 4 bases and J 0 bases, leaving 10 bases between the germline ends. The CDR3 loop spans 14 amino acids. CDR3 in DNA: TGTGCCAGCAGTTCCCAACCACACTCCTACGAGCAGTACTTC. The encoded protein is CASSSQPHSYEQYF. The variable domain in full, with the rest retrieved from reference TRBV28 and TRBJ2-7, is DVKVTQSSRYLVKRTGEKVFLECVQDMDHENMFWYRQDPGLGLRLIYFSYDVKMKEKGDIPEGYSVSREKKERFSLILESASTNQTSMYLCASSSQPHSYEQYFGPGTRLTVT.

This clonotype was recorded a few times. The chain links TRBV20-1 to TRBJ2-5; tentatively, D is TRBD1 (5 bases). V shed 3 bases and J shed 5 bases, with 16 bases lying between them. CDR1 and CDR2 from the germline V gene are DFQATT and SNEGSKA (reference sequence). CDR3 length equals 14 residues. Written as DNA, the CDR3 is TGCAGTGCTAGTATTTCAGCAGGGATCGAGACCCAGTACTTC. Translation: CSASISAGIETQYF.

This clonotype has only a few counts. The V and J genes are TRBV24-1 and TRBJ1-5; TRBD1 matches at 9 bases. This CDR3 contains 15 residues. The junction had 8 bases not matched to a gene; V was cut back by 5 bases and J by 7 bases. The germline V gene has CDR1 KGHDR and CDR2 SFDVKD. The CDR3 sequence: CATSAGGQGRQPQHF. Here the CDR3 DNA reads TGTGCCACCAGTGCCGGGGGACAGGGAAGGCAGCCCCAGCATTTT.

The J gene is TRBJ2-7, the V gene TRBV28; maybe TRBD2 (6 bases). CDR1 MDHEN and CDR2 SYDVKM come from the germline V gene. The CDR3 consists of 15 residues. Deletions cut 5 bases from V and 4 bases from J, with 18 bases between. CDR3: CASSLGGIIAYEQYF. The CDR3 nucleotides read TGTGCCAGCAGTCTTGGGGGGATTATTGCGTACGAGCAGTACTTC.

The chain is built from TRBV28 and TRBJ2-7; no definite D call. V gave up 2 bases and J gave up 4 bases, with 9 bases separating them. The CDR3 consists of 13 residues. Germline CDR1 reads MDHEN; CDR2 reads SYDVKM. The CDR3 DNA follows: TGTGCCAGCAGTTTAGGTGATTGGTACGAGCAGTACTTC. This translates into CASSLGDWYEQYF.